Many counts were recorded for the clone carrying this TCR beta chain. Its antigen is not identified. The TCRbeta library was prepared with unique molecular identifiers. TCRdb reprocessed the PCR reads with MiXCR, giving one entry per CDR3 protein. The sample lists a few hundred thousand distinct CDR3 sequences, nearly 8% occurring once. The record originates from a study of T-cell reconstitution after alpha-beta-depleted transplantation in children. General study points: From surviving recipient T cells and thymic progenitors came the high day-60 TCRbeta diversity observed in some patients. Several hundred expanded graft clones reportedly gave rise to the alpha-beta T cells present about two months after transplant. Counts and diversity of T cells one year after transplant came mostly from newly produced T cells.

The V end was cut by 6 bases, the J end by 2 bases, with 8 bases between. The length of the CDR3 is 13 residues. The germline V gene has CDR1 MDHEN and CDR2 SYDVKM. V is TRBV28 and J is TRBJ1-3; D is undetermined. The clonotype originates from a female patient aged 2-10 years who had a stem cell transplant for Fanconi anemia, so the T cells may come from the graft donor. This specimen was peripheral blood, taken 360 days after TCRalphabeta/CD19-depleted stem cell transplant. Here the CDR3 reads CASSRPPGNTIYF. The CDR3 DNA reads TGTGCCAGCAGCCGGCCCCCTGGAAACACCATATATTTT.